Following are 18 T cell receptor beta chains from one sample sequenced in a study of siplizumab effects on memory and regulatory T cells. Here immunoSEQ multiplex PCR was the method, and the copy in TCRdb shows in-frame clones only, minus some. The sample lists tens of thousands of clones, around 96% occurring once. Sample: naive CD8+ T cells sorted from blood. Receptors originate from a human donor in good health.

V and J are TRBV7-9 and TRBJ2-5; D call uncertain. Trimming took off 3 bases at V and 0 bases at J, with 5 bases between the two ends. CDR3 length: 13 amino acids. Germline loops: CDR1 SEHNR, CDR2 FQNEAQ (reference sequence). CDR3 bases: TGTGCCAGCAGCTTCGACTACCAAGAGACCCAGTACTTC. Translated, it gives CASSFDYQETQYF.

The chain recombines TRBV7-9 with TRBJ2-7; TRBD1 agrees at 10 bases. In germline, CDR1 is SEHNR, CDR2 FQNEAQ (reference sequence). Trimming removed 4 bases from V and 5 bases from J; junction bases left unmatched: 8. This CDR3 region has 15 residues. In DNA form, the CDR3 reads TGTGCCAGCAGCTCGCGGACAGGGGGATTGGACGAGCAGTACTTC. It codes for CASSSRTGGLDEQYF.

CDR3 sequence: CASSPPLGATYEQYF. The CDR3 region has the DNA TGTGCCAGCAGCCCCCCTCTGGGGGCGACCTACGAGCAGTACTTC. The J gene is TRBJ2-5, the V gene TRBV7-9; D perhaps matches TRBD1 (6 bases). The J call may be mistaken, given a closer DNA end match to TRBJ2-7. Germline CDR1 reads SEHNR; CDR2 reads FQNEAQ (reference sequence). The CDR3 length is 15 residues.

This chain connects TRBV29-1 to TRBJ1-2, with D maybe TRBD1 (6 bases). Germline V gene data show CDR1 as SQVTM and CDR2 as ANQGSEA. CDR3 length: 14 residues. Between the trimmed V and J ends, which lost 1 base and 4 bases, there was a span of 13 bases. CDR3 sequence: CSVEGGRMPYGYTF. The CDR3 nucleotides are TGCAGCGTTGAAGGGGGGCGTATGCCCTATGGCTACACCTTC.

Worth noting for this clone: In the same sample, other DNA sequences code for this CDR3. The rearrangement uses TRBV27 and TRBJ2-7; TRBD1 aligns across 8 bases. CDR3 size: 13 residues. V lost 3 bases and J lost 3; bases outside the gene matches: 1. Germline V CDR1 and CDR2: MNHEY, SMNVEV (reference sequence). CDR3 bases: TGTGCCAGCAGTTTTGGACAGGGCTACGAGCAGTACTTC. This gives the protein CASSFGQGYEQYF.

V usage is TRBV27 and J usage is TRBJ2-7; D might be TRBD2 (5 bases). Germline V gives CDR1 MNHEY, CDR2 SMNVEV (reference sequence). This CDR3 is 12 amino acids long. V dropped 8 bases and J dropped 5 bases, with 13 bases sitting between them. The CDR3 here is CASSDSSHEQYF. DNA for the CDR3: TGTGCCAGCTCGGACTCAAGCCACGAGCAGTACTTC.

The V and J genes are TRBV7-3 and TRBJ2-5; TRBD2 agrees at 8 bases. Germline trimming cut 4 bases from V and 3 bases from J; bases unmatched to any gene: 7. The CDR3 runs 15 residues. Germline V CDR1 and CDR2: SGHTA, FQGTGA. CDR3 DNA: TGTGCCAGCAGCTACCAGGCGGGGGGTGAAGAGACCCAGTACTTC. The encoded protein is CASSYQAGGEETQYF. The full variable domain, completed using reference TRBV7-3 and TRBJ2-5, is GAGVSQTPSNKVTEKGKYVELRCDPISGHTALYWYRQSLGQGPEFLIYFQGTGAADDSGLPNDRFFAVRPEGSVSTLKIQRTERGDSAVYLCASSYQAGGEETQYFGPGTRLLVL.

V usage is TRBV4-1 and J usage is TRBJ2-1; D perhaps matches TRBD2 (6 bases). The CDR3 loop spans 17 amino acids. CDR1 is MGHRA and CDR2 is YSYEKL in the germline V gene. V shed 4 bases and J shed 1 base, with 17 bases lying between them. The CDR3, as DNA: TGCGCCAGCAGCCCTACCCCGGGACTCGATTCCTACAATGAGCAGTTCTTC. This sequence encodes CASSPTPGLDSYNEQFF.

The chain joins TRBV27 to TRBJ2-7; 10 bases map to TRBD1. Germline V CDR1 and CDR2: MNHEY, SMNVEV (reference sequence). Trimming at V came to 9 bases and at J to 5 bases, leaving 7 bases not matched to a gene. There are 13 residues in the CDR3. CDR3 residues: CASTGTGVNEQYF. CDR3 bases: TGTGCCAGTACCGGGACAGGGGTAAACGAGCAGTACTTC.

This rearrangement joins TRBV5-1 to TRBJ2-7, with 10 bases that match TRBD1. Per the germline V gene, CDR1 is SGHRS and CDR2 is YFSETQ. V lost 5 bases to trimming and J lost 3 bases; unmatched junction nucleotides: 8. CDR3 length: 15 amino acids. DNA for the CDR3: TGCGCCAGCAGTTTGACAGGGGGCGCGGGCTACGAGCAGTACTTC. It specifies CASSLTGGAGYEQYF. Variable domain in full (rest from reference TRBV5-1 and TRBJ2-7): KAGVTQTPRYLIKTRGQQVTLSCSPISGHRSVSWYQQTPGQGLQFLFEYFSETQRNKGNFPGRFSGRQFSNSRSEMNVSTLELGDSALYLCASSLTGGAGYEQYFGPGTRLTVT.

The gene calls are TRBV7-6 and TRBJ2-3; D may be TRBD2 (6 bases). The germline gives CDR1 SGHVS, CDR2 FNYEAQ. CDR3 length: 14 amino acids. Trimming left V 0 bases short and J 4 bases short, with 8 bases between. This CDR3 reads CASSLAGLSDTQYF. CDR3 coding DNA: TGTGCCAGCAGCTTAGCGGGACTCTCAGATACGCAGTATTTT.

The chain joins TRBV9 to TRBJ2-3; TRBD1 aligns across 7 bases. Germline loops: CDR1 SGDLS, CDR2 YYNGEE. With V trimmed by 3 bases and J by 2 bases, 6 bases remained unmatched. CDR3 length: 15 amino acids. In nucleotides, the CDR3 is TGTGCCAGCAGCGAACAGGGGACAAACACAGATACGCAGTATTTT. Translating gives CASSEQGTNTDTQYF. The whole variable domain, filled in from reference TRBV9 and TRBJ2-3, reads DSGVTQTPKHLITATGQRVTLRCSPRSGDLSVYWYQQSLDQGLQFLIQYYNGEERAKGNILERFSAQQFPDLHSELNLSSLELGDSALYFCASSEQGTNTDTQYFGPGTRLTVL.

CDR3: CASRPLHSYEQYF. The CDR3 DNA is TGTGCCAGCAGGCCCCTTCACTCCTACGAGCAGTACTTC. The chain employs TRBV2 and TRBJ2-7; D is unresolved. CDR1 is SNHLY and CDR2 is FYNNEI in the germline V gene. V lost 6 bases, J lost 0 bases, and 9 bases lay in between. This CDR3 region has 13 residues.

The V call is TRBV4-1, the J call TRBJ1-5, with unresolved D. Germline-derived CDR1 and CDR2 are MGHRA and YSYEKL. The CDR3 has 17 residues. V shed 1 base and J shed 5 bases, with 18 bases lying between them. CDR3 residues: CASSQVGPKEGDQPQHF. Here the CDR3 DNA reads TGCGCCAGCAGCCAAGTGGGCCCCAAGGAGGGAGATCAGCCCCAGCATTTT.

The DNA of the CDR3 is TGTGCCAGCAGGAACGGGTACGAGCAGTACTTC. Translated: CASRNGYEQYF. V and J are TRBV6-5 and TRBJ2-7, with no clear D. Germline lookup yields CDR1 MNHEY and CDR2 SVGAGI. CDR3 size: 11 residues. V shed 6 bases and J shed 4 bases, with 7 bases lying between them.

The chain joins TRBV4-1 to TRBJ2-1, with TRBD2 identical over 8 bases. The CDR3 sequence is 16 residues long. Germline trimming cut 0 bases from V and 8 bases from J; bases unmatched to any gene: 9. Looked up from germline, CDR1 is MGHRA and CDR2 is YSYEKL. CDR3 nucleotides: TGCGCCAGCAGCCAAGATGTTCGCCGGGGGGGCGATGAGCAGTTCTTC. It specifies CASSQDVRRGGDEQFF.

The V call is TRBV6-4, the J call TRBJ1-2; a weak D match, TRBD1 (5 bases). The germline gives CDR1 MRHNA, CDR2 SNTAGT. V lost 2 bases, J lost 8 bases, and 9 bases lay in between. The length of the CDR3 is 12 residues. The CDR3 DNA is TGTGCCAGCAGTGACACGGGGGTCGGCTACACCTTC. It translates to CASSDTGVGYTF.

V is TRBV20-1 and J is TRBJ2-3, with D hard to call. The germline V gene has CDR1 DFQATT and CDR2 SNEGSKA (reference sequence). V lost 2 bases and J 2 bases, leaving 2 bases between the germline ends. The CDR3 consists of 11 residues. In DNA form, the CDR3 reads TGCAGTGCTAGATACACAGATACGCAGTATTTT. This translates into CSARYTDTQYF.